The 27 T cell receptor beta chains reported below all come from one sample, sequenced in a study of OX40 agonist ivuxolimab in advanced cancers. Method: immunoSEQ multiplex PCR; TCRdb's copy keeps in-frame clones and lacks some. The table shows approximately 70,000 clones, with just under 95% occurring only once. Sequences were derived from CD4+ or CD8+ T cells sorted from blood, sampled in a trial of the OX40 agonist ivuxolimab. The source of these receptors is an adult with an advanced solid tumor such as melanoma, head and neck, liver or kidney cancer.

The V and J genes are TRBV11-2 and TRBJ2-1, with a weak D call TRBD1 (6 bases). The CDR3 extends over 12 amino acids. The germline CDR1 and CDR2 sequences are SGHAT and FQNNGV. V shed 3 bases and J shed 9 bases, with 9 bases lying between them. The CDR3 DNA reads TGTGCCAGCAGCTTTCAGGGGAGTGAGCAGTTCTTC. Its protein product is CASSFQGSEQFF.

This clone has a single count. The chain combines TRBV2 with TRBJ2-3; D tentatively reads TRBD1 or TRBD2 (5 bases each). There are 13 residues in the CDR3. Trimming shortened V by 7 bases and J by 3 bases, and 11 bases separated the two germline ends. CDR1 and CDR2 (germline): SNHLY, FYNNEI. CDR3 in amino acids: CASTRDGTDTQYF. The CDR3 DNA is TGTGCCAGCACCAGGGACGGGACAGATACGCAGTATTTT.

The genes are TRBV12-5 and TRBJ2-3, with D hard to call. V shed 2 bases and J shed 4 bases, with 25 bases lying between them. This CDR3 is 19 amino acids long. Germline assignment: CDR1 LGHNT and CDR2 FRNRAP. The CDR3: CASGLPKWKGNKISDTQYF. DNA for the CDR3: TGTGCTAGTGGTTTGCCCAAATGGAAAGGGAATAAGATTTCAGATACGCAGTATTTT.

In its sample, this clone was seen a few times. The chain links TRBV7-9 to TRBJ1-1; the D gene is possibly TRBD1 (6 bases). V was shortened by 3 bases and J by 3 bases, with 11 bases between the two germline ends. CDR3 length: 14 amino acids. CDR1 SEHNR and CDR2 FQNEAQ come from the germline V gene (reference sequence). CDR3 nucleotide sequence: TGTGCCAGCAGCTTTGTACAGGGTCACACTGAAGCTTTCTTT. It codes for CASSFVQGHTEAFF.

The chain has TRBV5-4 and TRBJ1-1; tentative D call: TRBD1 (5 bases). V was shortened by 0 bases and J by 6 bases, with 18 bases between the two germline ends. The CDR3 runs 16 residues. The germline V gene encodes CDR1 SGHNT and CDR2 YYREEE (reference sequence). As DNA, the CDR3 is TGTGCCAGCAGCTTGGAGCAGGGAACGAATATTGCTGAAGCTTTCTTT. Translating gives CASSLEQGTNIAEAFF.

The V gene is TRBV7-8, the J gene TRBJ2-5; 7 nucleotides align to TRBD2. The V segment lost 5 bases and the J segment 5 bases; nucleotides outside the gene matches: 8. The length of the CDR3 is 14 residues. The germline CDR1 and CDR2 sequences are SGHVS and FQNEAQ. DNA of the CDR3: TGTGCCAGCAGCCAACCGGGAGGCGAGGAGACCCAGTACTTC. Encoded protein: CASSQPGGEETQYF.

This chain connects TRBV5-6 to TRBJ1-1, with unresolved D. This CDR3 contains 12 residues. Germline CDR1 and CDR2: SGHDT and YYEEEE. With 2 bases removed from V and 2 bases from J, the gap between germline ends came to 4 bases. The CDR3: CASSFGNTEAFF. The CDR3 bases are TGTGCCAGCAGCTTCGGTAACACTGAAGCTTTCTTT. The whole variable domain, filled in from reference TRBV5-6 and TRBJ1-1, reads DAGVTQSPTHLIKTRGQQVTLRCSPKSGHDTVSWYQQALGQGPQFIFQYYEEEERQRGNFPDRFSGHQFPNYSSELNVNALLLGDSALYLCASSFGNTEAFFGQGTRLTVV.

The rearrangement uses TRBV13 and TRBJ2-7, with D possibly being TRBD1 (6 bases). Per the germline V gene, CDR1 is PRHDT and CDR2 is FYEKMQ (reference sequence). The CDR3 is made up of 18 amino acids. Trimming removed 5 bases at V and 2 bases at J, with 25 bases between. The CDR3 reads CASSASGSGTHLPYEQYF. The CDR3 bases are TGTGCCAGCAGCGCTTCGGGGTCTGGGACACACCTTCCCTACGAGCAGTACTTC.

The chain's CDR3 is CASSGGGQPYEQYF. CDR3 nucleotide sequence: TGTGCCAGCAGTGGGGGAGGACAGCCTTACGAGCAGTACTTC. This chain uses TRBV2 with TRBJ2-7; the D call may be TRBD1 or TRBD2 (6 bases each). V lost 4 bases and J 4 bases, leaving 14 bases between the germline ends. Germline V gene lookup returns CDR1 SNHLY and CDR2 FYNNEI. This CDR3 region has 14 residues. Combining the CDR3 with reference TRBV2 and TRBJ2-7 gives the whole variable domain EPEVTQTPSHQVTQMGQEVILRCVPISNHLYFYWYRQILGQKVEFLVSFYNNEISEKSEIFDDQFSVERPDGSNFTLKIRSTKLEDSAMYFCASSGGGQPYEQYFGPGTRLTVT.

V gene TRBV4-3 combines with J gene TRBJ1-1; weak D call: TRBD1 (5 bases). The CDR3 is 14 amino acids. Germline CDR1 LGHNA, CDR2 YSLEER. The V end was cut by 2 bases, the J end by 5 bases, with 12 bases between. CDR3 loop: CASSQIAEGTEAFF. CDR3 sequence (DNA): TGCGCCAGCAGCCAAATCGCGGAGGGGACTGAAGCTTTCTTT.

The V call is TRBV19, the J call TRBJ1-6, with no clear D. V lost 6 bases, J lost 5 bases, and 11 bases lay in between. The CDR3 extends over 14 amino acids. Germline-derived CDR1 and CDR2 are LNHDA and SQIVND (reference sequence). CDR3 sequence reads: CASSLIRDNSPLHF. DNA for the CDR3: TGTGCCAGTAGCCTAATCCGGGATAATTCACCCCTCCACTTT.

The chain combines TRBV27 with TRBJ2-3; 13 bases fit TRBD2. V lost 5 bases to trimming and J lost 7 bases; unmatched junction nucleotides: 3. This CDR3 contains 14 residues. The V gene's germline CDR1 is MNHEY and CDR2 SMNVEV (reference sequence). CDR3 amino acids: CASSPGTSGNTQYF. The CDR3 nucleotides are TGTGCCAGCAGTCCGGGGACTAGCGGGAATACGCAGTATTTT.

The gene calls are TRBV19 and TRBJ2-1, with TRBD1 identical over 11 bases. This CDR3 is built from 15 residues. The V segment lost 4 bases and the J segment 8 bases; nucleotides outside the gene matches: 7. CDR1 and CDR2 from the germline V gene are LNHDA and SQIVND (reference sequence). The CDR3 reads CASSSRDRGSHEQFF. Written as DNA, the CDR3 is TGTGCCAGTAGTAGCCGGGACAGGGGGTCCCATGAGCAGTTCTTC.

This clone has just one count. This rearrangement joins TRBV4-1 to TRBJ1-3, with D unresolved. Germline CDR1 MGHRA, CDR2 YSYEKL. The CDR3 consists of 10 residues. Trimming cost V 8 bases and J 4 bases, with 3 bases left between them. The CDR3 nucleotides are TGCGCCAGCGGGGGAAACACCATATATTTT. This gives the protein CASGGNTIYF.

The DNA for the CDR3 is TGTGCCAGCAGCCCCACCGACAGGGTCGGATACAATGAGCAGTTCTTC. This gives the protein CASSPTDRVGYNEQFF. The chain has TRBV7-9 and TRBJ2-1; 7 nucleotides match TRBD1. After removal of 5 bases from V and 4 bases from J, the junction contained 11 bases not matched to a gene. CDR3 length: 16 amino acids. CDR1 is SEHNR, CDR2 FQNEAQ, per germline (reference sequence).

The chain uses TRBV5-6 and TRBJ2-1; D unclear. V gave up 1 base and J gave up 5 bases, with 16 bases separating them. This CDR3 is built from 16 residues. The germline gives CDR1 SGHDT, CDR2 YYEEEE. CDR3 in amino acids: CASSLSWIIGNNEQFF. The CDR3 DNA sequence: TGTGCCAGCAGCTTGAGTTGGATTATTGGGAACAATGAGCAGTTCTTC.

This clone was found once. This sequence joins TRBV15 and TRBJ1-1; D is perhaps TRBD1 (6 bases). Trimming stripped 3 bases from V and 1 base from J, with 21 bases between. Germline CDR1 is LNHNV and CDR2 is YYDKDF (reference sequence). The length of the CDR3 is 18 residues. The CDR3 protein is CATSSETGGPQGNTEAFF. The DNA for the CDR3 is TGTGCCACCAGCAGCGAGACAGGAGGGCCTCAAGGGAACACTGAAGCTTTCTTT.

The J gene is TRBJ2-5, the V gene TRBV5-6, with a tentative D call TRBD1 (5 bases). This CDR3 contains 15 residues. Trimming pared 3 bases from V and 4 bases from J, leaving 16 bases between. CDR1 and CDR2 (germline): SGHDT, YYEEEE. In nucleotides, the CDR3 is TGTGCCAGCAGCTCCGAACGACAGTACTTAGAGACCCAGTACTTC. It is translated as CASSSERQYLETQYF.

The rearrangement links TRBV10-3 to TRBJ1-1; no firm D call. Germline-derived CDR1 and CDR2 are ENHRY and SYGVKD. This CDR3 spans 13 amino acids. Trimming removed 0 bases from V and 5 bases from J, with 7 bases in between. The CDR3: CAISESFTTEAFF. The CDR3 coding sequence is TGTGCCATCAGTGAGTCGTTTACTACTGAAGCTTTCTTT.

The chain carries TRBV4-3 and TRBJ2-7, with D possibly TRBD2 on 6 matching bases. The CDR3 contains 15 residues. CDR1 is LGHNA and CDR2 is YSLEER in the germline V gene. V dropped 0 bases and J dropped 7 bases, with 16 bases sitting between them. The CDR3 loop is CASSQEGLNAGEQYF. The CDR3 nucleotides read TGCGCCAGCAGCCAAGAGGGACTGAACGCGGGGGAGCAGTACTTC.

This clone was seen just once. J is TRBJ1-1 and V is TRBV7-6, with 9 nucleotides matching TRBD1. V gave up 5 bases and J gave up 7 bases; unmatched junction bases: 14. The CDR3 extends over 16 amino acids. Germline CDR1 is SGHVS and CDR2 is FNYEAQ. CDR3 protein: CASSQDRDRVSVEAFF. The CDR3 DNA follows: TGTGCCAGCAGCCAGGACCGGGACAGGGTTTCTGTTGAAGCTTTCTTT.

This clone has just one count. V gene TRBV7-9 combines with J gene TRBJ1-1, with D unclear. Trimming took 5 bases from V and 0 from J, leaving 10 bases between them. The CDR3 is 14 residues long. Germline CDR1 is SEHNR and CDR2 is FQNEAQ (reference sequence). CDR3 bases: TGTGCCAGCAGCCCATGGCAGTTGAACACTGAAGCTTTCTTT. Translating gives CASSPWQLNTEAFF.

The V and J genes are TRBV19 and TRBJ2-7; 8 bases are a match to TRBD1. In germline, CDR1 is LNHDA, CDR2 SQIVND (reference sequence). This CDR3 spans 15 amino acids. V shed 3 bases, J shed 2 bases, and the junction held 6 bases outside the gene matches. The CDR3 coding sequence is TGTGCCAGTAGTATTAAGGGGACAGGCACCTACGAGCAGTACTTC. It specifies CASSIKGTGTYEQYF.

This chain connects TRBV25-1 to TRBJ2-6, with D possibly being TRBD1 (6 bases). CDR1 and CDR2 (germline): MGHDK, SYGVNS. The CDR3 sequence is 17 residues long. V was trimmed by 3 bases and J by 0 bases, leaving 12 bases between them. CDR3 residues: CASSDGTYSSGANVLTF. DNA for the CDR3: TGTGCCAGCAGTGACGGGACATACAGCTCTGGGGCCAACGTCCTGACTTTC.

The V gene is TRBV9, the J gene TRBJ2-1; D perhaps matches TRBD2 (6 bases). The CDR3 loop spans 15 amino acids. Germline V lookup: CDR1 SGDLS, CDR2 YYNGEE. Trimming stripped 1 base from V and 2 bases from J, with 10 bases between. The CDR3 loop is CASSVSGLTYNEQFF. CDR3 DNA sequence: TGTGCCAGCAGCGTAAGCGGACTAACCTACAATGAGCAGTTCTTC.

J is TRBJ1-1 and V is TRBV6-5, with TRBD1 identical over 7 bases. Germline trimming cut 6 bases from V and 7 bases from J; bases unmatched to any gene: 5. CDR3 length equals 12 residues. CDR1 is MNHEY and CDR2 is SVGAGI in the germline V gene. In DNA form, the CDR3 reads TGTGCCAGCAGGACACAGGGGATTGAAGCTTTCTTT. Protein: CASRTQGIEAFF.

The genes are TRBV7-2 and TRBJ2-7; TRBD1 agrees at 10 bases. The V segment lost 1 base and the J segment 3 bases; nucleotides outside the gene matches: 3. Germline CDR1 and CDR2: SGHTA and FQGNSA. This CDR3 has 15 amino acids. The CDR3 sequence is CASSLGQGAFYEQYF. CDR3 in DNA: TGTGCCAGCAGCTTAGGACAGGGGGCGTTCTACGAGCAGTACTTC.